This is a list of T cell receptor beta chains from one sample in a study of blood T cell repertoires in COVID-19. The assay was immunoSEQ multiplex PCR, and TCRdb's table has in-frame clones only and misses some. The data hold under 400,000 clones, with around 86% observed a single time. The sample taken for sequencing was PBMCs or T cells enriched from blood (not recorded which). Every receptor here comes from a woman in her forties with acute COVID-19. Each CDR3 is given with its conserved first and last residue. D genes are given only for firm matches. Clone size is shown for a subset of rows, as once, few, many or a class of expanded clone.

J: TRBJ2-5
V: TRBV7-9
D: TRBD2
size: -
CDR3: CASSLVGGLAGFQETQYF
DNA: TGTGCCAGCAGCTTAGTTGGGGGGCTAGCGGGATTCCAAGAGACCCAGTACTTC

J: TRBJ1-6
V: TRBV5-1
D: -
size: -
CDR3: CASSLEGGNSPLHF
DNA: TGCGCCAGCAGCCTCGAGGGAGGGAATTCACCCCTCCACTTT

J: TRBJ1-2
V: TRBV5-1
D: -
size: few
CDR3: CASSSGLGDYGYTF
DNA: TGCGCCAGCAGTTCAGGACTAGGGGACTATGGCTACACCTTC

J: TRBJ1-2
V: TRBV3-1/TRBV3-2
D: -
size: -
CDR3: CASSQDWPLTGDYGYTF
DNA: TGTGCCAGCAGCCAAGATTGGCCACTGACAGGAGACTATGGCTACACCTTC

J: TRBJ1-5
V: TRBV28
D: -
size: few
CDR3: CASSLLLQSNQPQHF
DNA: TGTGCCAGCAGTTTACTCCTCCAGAGCAATCAGCCCCAGCATTTT

J: TRBJ2-1
V: TRBV19
D: -
size: -
CDR3: CASSIGTLLSYNEQFF
DNA: TGTGCCAGTAGTATAGGGACACTACTGTCCTACAATGAGCAGTTCTTC

J: TRBJ2-4
V: TRBV5-1
D: TRBD1
size: -
CDR3: CASSQSAGGVDIQYF
DNA: TGCGCCAGCAGCCAATCTGCAGGGGGCGTAGACATTCAGTACTTC

J: TRBJ1-2
V: TRBV10-3
D: -
size: -
CDR3: CAISWPGNDGYTF
DNA: TGTGCCATCTCTTGGCCGGGGAATGATGGCTACACCTTC

J: TRBJ2-7
V: TRBV5-6
D: -
size: -
CDR3: CASSLNILSSYEQYF
DNA: TGTGCCAGCAGCTTGAATATTTTATCCTCCTACGAGCAGTACTTC

J: TRBJ1-2
V: TRBV6-2/TRBV6-3
D: -
size: -
CDR3: CASSWSVNSNYGYTF
DNA: TGTGCCAGCAGTTGGTCAGTGAATTCGAACTATGGCTACACCTTC

J: TRBJ2-7
V: TRBV2
D: -
size: -
CDR3: CASSEGPGWEQYF
DNA: TGTGCCAGCAGTGAAGGTCCGGGGTGGGAGCAGTACTTC

J: TRBJ2-1
V: TRBV29-1
D: TRBD2
size: -
CDR3: CSVDASGGYNEQFF
DNA: TGCAGCGTTGATGCTAGCGGGGGATACAATGAGCAGTTCTTC

J: TRBJ1-1
V: TRBV19
D: TRBD1
size: -
CDR3: CASSIGWDRRVGASFF
DNA: TGTGCCAGTAGTATCGGGTGGGACAGGAGGGTCGGAGCATCTTTCTTT

J: TRBJ1-5
V: TRBV7-9
D: -
size: -
CDR3: CASSHSGQPQHF
DNA: TGTGCCAGCAGCCACAGTGGTCAGCCCCAGCATTTT

J: TRBJ1-3
V: TRBV4-1
D: -
size: -
CDR3: CASSQDRWPSGNTIYF
DNA: TGCGCCAGCAGCCAAGATCGATGGCCCTCTGGAAACACCATATATTTT

J: TRBJ1-2
V: TRBV9
D: -
size: -
CDR3: CASSVLARANYGYTF
DNA: TGTGCCAGCAGCGTATTGGCCAGGGCTAACTATGGCTACACCTTC

J: TRBJ1-1
V: TRBV4-2
D: -
size: -
CDR3: CASSQEGEAFF
DNA: TGTGCCAGCAGCCAAGAGGGCGAAGCTTTCTTT

J: TRBJ1-2
V: TRBV6-5
D: -
size: once
CDR3: CASSYQGVSYGYTF
DNA: TGTGCCAGCAGTTACCAAGGGGTGAGCTATGGCTACACCTTC

J: TRBJ2-7
V: TRBV10-1
D: TRBD1
size: -
CDR3: CASKVRDRGTYEQYF
DNA: TGCGCCAGCAAGGTCCGGGACAGGGGGACCTACGAGCAGTACTTC

J: TRBJ2-2
V: TRBV28
D: TRBD1
size: -
CDR3: CATHRGIRTGELFF
DNA: TGTGCCACCCACAGGGGGATTCGCACCGGGGAGCTGTTTTTT

J: TRBJ2-1
V: TRBV4-1
D: TRBD2
size: -
CDR3: CASSQIPSGANNEQFF
DNA: TGCGCCAGCAGCCAAATCCCTAGCGGGGCCAACAATGAGCAGTTCTTC

J: TRBJ1-3
V: TRBV7-9
D: TRBD1
size: -
CDR3: CASRGTGGSGNTIYF
DNA: TGTGCCAGCAGAGGGACAGGGGGCTCAGGAAACACCATATATTTT

J: TRBJ1-5
V: TRBV25-1
D: TRBD1
size: -
CDR3: CASSPTGGGGQPQHF
DNA: TGTGCCAGCAGCCCCACAGGGGGCGGAGGTCAGCCCCAGCATTTT

J: TRBJ2-7
V: TRBV3-1/TRBV3-2
D: TRBD1
size: -
CDR3: CASSLGQGVVKYF
DNA: TGTGCCAGCAGCCTAGGACAGGGAGTCGTTAAGTACTTC

J: TRBJ1-6
V: TRBV18
D: TRBD1
size: -
CDR3: CASSPNAGGSPLHF
DNA: TGTGCCAGCTCACCAAACGCAGGGGGTTCACCCCTCCACTTT

J: TRBJ2-2
V: TRBV5-4
D: TRBD1
size: -
CDR3: CASSPWGTGTGANTGELFF
DNA: TGTGCCAGCAGCCCGTGGGGAACCGGGACAGGAGCGAACACCGGGGAGCTGTTTTTT

J: TRBJ1-5
V: TRBV19
D: -
size: few
CDR3: CASSIRRESNQPQHF
DNA: TGTGCCAGTAGTATCAGGCGAGAGTCCAATCAGCCCCAGCATTTT

J: TRBJ2-1
V: TRBV6-5
D: -
size: -
CDR3: CASSYFRAVDEQFF
DNA: TGTGCCAGCAGTTACTTTAGAGCGGTCGATGAGCAGTTCTTC

J: TRBJ1-1
V: TRBV7-9
D: TRBD1
size: -
CDR3: CASSPGQGTEAFF
DNA: TGTGCCAGCAGCCCCGGACAGGGAACTGAAGCTTTCTTT

J: TRBJ2-1
V: TRBV15
D: TRBD2
size: -
CDR3: CATSRGLAGGAGWEQFF
DNA: TGTGCCACCAGCAGAGGCTTAGCGGGGGGGGCAGGTTGGGAGCAGTTCTTC

J: TRBJ2-7
V: TRBV4-2
D: TRBD1
size: -
CDR3: CASSKPLGQGLYEQYF
DNA: TGTGCCAGCAGCAAACCCCTGGGACAGGGACTTTACGAGCAGTACTTC

J: TRBJ2-2
V: TRBV19
D: TRBD1
size: few
CDR3: CASHRDRTGELFF
DNA: TGTGCCAGTCACAGGGACAGGACCGGGGAGCTGTTTTTT

J: TRBJ1-1
V: TRBV7-9
D: -
size: -
CDR3: CASSFSQGNTEAFF
DNA: TGTGCCAGCAGCTTTTCGCAGGGTAACACTGAAGCTTTCTTT

J: TRBJ1-6
V: TRBV19
D: -
size: -
CDR3: CASSVKRTVPNSPLHF
DNA: TGTGCCAGTAGTGTAAAAAGGACAGTTCCAAATTCACCCCTCCACTTT

J: TRBJ2-5
V: TRBV29-1
D: -
size: -
CDR3: CSVQTGLTQYF
DNA: TGCAGCGTGCAGACAGGACTGACCCAGTACTTC

J: TRBJ1-4
V: TRBV28
D: -
size: few
CDR3: CASSFGGGRGDEKLFF
DNA: TGTGCCAGCAGTTTTGGTGGGGGCAGGGGAGATGAAAAACTGTTTTTT

J: TRBJ2-3
V: TRBV27
D: TRBD1
size: -
CDR3: CASSLTGDQGYTQYF
DNA: TGTGCCAGCAGCCTAACAGGGGATCAAGGGTATACGCAGTATTTT

J: TRBJ2-3
V: TRBV5-1
D: -
size: -
CDR3: CASSSQRRSTDTQYF
DNA: TGCGCCAGCAGCTCCCAGCGGAGAAGCACAGATACGCAGTATTTT

J: TRBJ2-2
V: TRBV6-6
D: TRBD2
size: -
CDR3: CASSPGTSGRIGTGELFF
DNA: TGTGCCAGCAGTCCCGGGACTAGCGGGAGGATCGGCACCGGGGAGCTGTTTTTT

J: TRBJ1-5
V: TRBV19
D: -
size: -
CDR3: CASKGVGGQPQHF
DNA: TGTGCCAGTAAGGGTGTCGGAGGGCAGCCCCAGCATTTT

J: TRBJ2-2
V: TRBV5-1
D: TRBD2
size: -
CDR3: CASSMGLAGNTGELFF
DNA: TGCGCCAGCAGCATGGGACTAGCGGGAAACACCGGGGAGCTGTTTTTT